Listed below are T cell receptor beta chains from one sample, sequenced in a study of response to subunit inactivated influenza vaccine. MiXCR, run by TCRdb on the RT-PCR reads, gives a single entry per CDR3 protein. The sample contains 600,000 to 850,000 distinct CDR3 sequences, 11% to 15% of which appear only once. The sample here was PBMCs from blood, taken 14 to 15 days before vaccination. The receptors were sampled from a man in his forties or fifties who received an inactivated influenza vaccine. The CDR3 runs from the conserved cysteine through the conserved F or W. The D gene is left open where the match is weak. Size tells how often a clone was seen (once, few, many) or the class of an expanded clone, and some rows leave it out.

J gene: TRBJ1-5; clone size: .; V gene: TRBV7-9; D gene: .; CDR3 protein: CASSSTGRNQPQHF; CDR3 DNA: TGTGCCAGCAGCTCAACAGGGAGGAATCAGCCCCAGCATTTT
J gene: TRBJ2-7; clone size: .; V gene: TRBV6-2/TRBV6-3; D gene: TRBD2; CDR3 protein: CASRRTSGGASEQYF; CDR3 DNA: TGTGCCAGCAGGCGGACTAGCGGGGGGGCCTCCGAGCAGTACTTC
J gene: TRBJ2-7; clone size: .; V gene: TRBV7-8; D gene: TRBD1; CDR3 protein: CASSLRDRGHEQYF; CDR3 DNA: TGTGCCAGCAGCCTCCGGGACAGGGGACACGAGCAGTACTTC
J gene: TRBJ2-1; clone size: few; V gene: TRBV7-2; D gene: .; CDR3 protein: CASSLAHYNEQFF; CDR3 DNA: TGTGCCAGCAGCTTAGCTCACTACAATGAGCAGTTCTTC
J gene: TRBJ2-7; clone size: few; V gene: TRBV3-1; D gene: TRBD2; CDR3 protein: CASSQAEGLAGAYEQYF; CDR3 DNA: TGTGCCAGCAGCCAAGCCGAGGGACTAGCGGGGGCCTACGAGCAGTACTTC
J gene: TRBJ1-2; clone size: few; V gene: TRBV4-3; D gene: .; CDR3 protein: CASSQDREYYGYTF; CDR3 DNA: TGCGCCAGCAGCCAAGATAGGGAGTACTATGGCTACACCTTC
J gene: TRBJ1-1; clone size: .; V gene: TRBV5-1; D gene: TRBD1; CDR3 protein: CASSFRDRLHTEAFF; CDR3 DNA: TGCGCCAGCAGCTTTAGGGACAGGCTTCACACTGAAGCTTTCTTT
J gene: TRBJ2-7; clone size: few; V gene: TRBV7-9; D gene: TRBD1; CDR3 protein: CASSLGDRVWDYEQYF; CDR3 DNA: TGTGCCAGCAGCTTAGGCGACAGGGTTTGGGACTACGAGCAGTACTTC
J gene: TRBJ1-2; clone size: .; V gene: TRBV6-2/TRBV6-3; D gene: .; CDR3 protein: CASSYSAAGNYGYTF; CDR3 DNA: TGTGCCAGCAGTTACTCAGCAGCAGGAAACTATGGCTACACCTTC
J gene: TRBJ2-7; clone size: few; V gene: TRBV28; D gene: TRBD2; CDR3 protein: CASSFFAGGTSGRDEQYF; CDR3 DNA: TGTGCCAGCAGTTTTTTTGCGGGAGGAACTAGCGGGAGAGACGAGCAGTACTTC
J gene: TRBJ2-1; clone size: few; V gene: TRBV12-3/TRBV12-4; D gene: .; CDR3 protein: CASSFPRGGYNEQFF; CDR3 DNA: TGTGCCAGCAGTTTTCCCAGGGGAGGCTACAATGAGCAGTTCTTC
J gene: TRBJ1-1; clone size: many; V gene: TRBV10-3; D gene: .; CDR3 protein: CAISESVAFGAFF; CDR3 DNA: TGTGCCATCAGTGAGTCTGTGGCATTTGGTGCTTTCTTT
J gene: TRBJ2-7; clone size: few; V gene: TRBV7-2; D gene: TRBD2; CDR3 protein: CASSLVASGISEQYF; CDR3 DNA: TGTGCCAGCAGCTTAGTTGCCAGCGGGATTTCCGAGCAGTACTTC
J gene: TRBJ1-6; clone size: .; V gene: TRBV2; D gene: .; CDR3 protein: CASSVYRPNSPLHF; CDR3 DNA: TGTGCCAGCAGTGTTTACAGACCTAATTCACCCCTCCACTTT
J gene: TRBJ2-3; clone size: few; V gene: TRBV20-1; D gene: .; CDR3 protein: CSARGGQYTDTQYF; CDR3 DNA: TGCAGTGCTAGGGGGGGACAGTACACAGATACGCAGTATTTT
J gene: TRBJ2-5; clone size: many; V gene: TRBV11-2; D gene: TRBD1; CDR3 protein: CASSHGQGIETQYF; CDR3 DNA: TGTGCCAGCAGCCACGGACAGGGGATTGAGACCCAGTACTTC
J gene: TRBJ2-1; clone size: .; V gene: TRBV2; D gene: .; CDR3 protein: CASSGSRDPSNEQFF; CDR3 DNA: TGTGCCAGCAGCGGAAGTAGGGACCCATCCAATGAGCAGTTCTTC
J gene: TRBJ1-1; clone size: few; V gene: TRBV5-1; D gene: .; CDR3 protein: CASSTGQGTEAFF; CDR3 DNA: TGCGCCAGCAGCACCGGACAAGGCACTGAAGCTTTCTTT
J gene: TRBJ2-5; clone size: .; V gene: TRBV5-8; D gene: .; CDR3 protein: CASSFGAGKEETQYF; CDR3 DNA: TGTGCCAGCAGCTTCGGGGCAGGGAAGGAAGAGACCCAGTACTTC
J gene: TRBJ1-2; clone size: many; V gene: TRBV20-1; D gene: .; CDR3 protein: CSARDPRGARYGYTF; CDR3 DNA: TGCAGTGCTAGAGATCCCAGGGGTGCGCGCTATGGCTACACCTTC
J gene: TRBJ2-3; clone size: .; V gene: TRBV28; D gene: .; CDR3 protein: CASSLPQRTDTQYF; CDR3 DNA: TGTGCCAGCAGTTTACCGCAGCGCACAGATACGCAGTATTTT
J gene: TRBJ2-2; clone size: few; V gene: TRBV12-3/TRBV12-4; D gene: .; CDR3 protein: CASRRGDGELFF; CDR3 DNA: TGTGCCAGCAGAAGGGGGGACGGGGAGCTGTTTTTT
J gene: TRBJ2-2; clone size: .; V gene: TRBV3-1; D gene: .; CDR3 protein: CASSYINTGELFF; CDR3 DNA: TGTGCCAGCAGCTATATTAACACCGGGGAGCTGTTTTTT
J gene: TRBJ1-5; clone size: many; V gene: TRBV7-2; D gene: TRBD1; CDR3 protein: CASRQDRSGNQPQHF; CDR3 DNA: TGTGCCAGCAGACAGGACAGGTCCGGAAATCAGCCCCAGCATTTT
J gene: TRBJ2-3; clone size: .; V gene: TRBV4-1; D gene: .; CDR3 protein: CASSQALGSSTDTQYF; CDR3 DNA: TGCGCCAGCAGCCAAGCCTTGGGGTCGAGTACAGATACGCAGTATTTT
J gene: TRBJ2-5; clone size: .; V gene: TRBV5-1; D gene: TRBD1; CDR3 protein: CASSLAVRTGVGETQYF; CDR3 DNA: TGCGCCAGCAGCTTGGCCGTTCGAACAGGGGTCGGGGAGACCCAGTACTTC